This TCR beta chain emerged from a study of cytomegalovirus exposure and HLA in healthy donors. Broader study findings: In a later analysis, TCR association rates varied by HLA locus: DRB1 most, HLA-C fewest. On later analysis, the bulk of CMV-associated TCR beta chains appeared to be HLA-restricted.

The germline V gene has CDR1 ENHRY and CDR2 SYGVKD. The CDR3 spans 12 residues. The V end lost 2 bases, the J end lost 6 bases, and 5 bases lay between the germline ends. PCR was performed using 60 Vbeta and 13 Jbeta primers. Method: immunoSEQ multiplex PCR; TCRdb's copy keeps in-frame clones and lacks some. The table includes under 200,000 clones, less than 90% detected once. This clone was picked up one time. Its antigen is not known. Sequencing was performed on PBMCs. The V gene is TRBV10-3, the J gene TRBJ2-1; no reliable D call. This sequence was found in a man younger than 45 in good health and CMV-seronegative. The CDR3: CAISEERNEQFF. The CDR3 DNA is TGTGCCATCAGTGAGGAGCGCAATGAGCAGTTCTTC.